These 8 T cell receptor beta chains originate from one sample sequenced in a study of cytomegalovirus exposure and HLA in healthy donors. The PCR contained 60 Vbeta and 13 Jbeta primers. Sequencing used immunoSEQ multiplex PCR; TCRdb keeps in-frame clones, though not all of them. The sample contains 75,000 to 100,000 clones, roughly 79% of which appear only once. Sequenced input: PBMCs. These receptors all stem from a female donor in good health and CMV-seropositive.

The rearrangement joins TRBV11-3 to TRBJ2-3; 7 nucleotides agree with TRBD2. Germline V gene lookup returns CDR1 SGHNT and CDR2 YENEEA. The trim removed 1 base at V and 2 bases at J, leaving 3 bases unmatched. CDR3 length: 15 residues. The DNA of the CDR3 is TGTGCCAGCAGCTTAGGCGGGGGTCACACAGATACGCAGTATTTT. Translation gives CASSLGGGHTDTQYF.

This chain connects TRBV11-2 to TRBJ2-1; D remains ambiguous. V was shortened by 1 base and J by 10 bases, with 11 bases between the two germline ends. Looked up from germline, CDR1 is SGHAT and CDR2 is FQNNGV. The CDR3 covers 13 residues. The CDR3 loop is CASSLAHPREQFF. In nucleotides, the CDR3 is TGTGCCAGCAGCTTAGCACACCCCAGGGAGCAGTTCTTC.

This chain connects TRBV29-1 to TRBJ1-4; TRBD1 matches at 8 bases. This CDR3 has 14 amino acids. CDR1 is SQVTM, CDR2 ANQGSEA, per germline. The V and J ends lost 5 bases and 8 bases, in that order; junction bases with no gene match: 10. The CDR3 region is CSVPQGAGNEKLFF. The CDR3 DNA is TGCAGCGTTCCTCAGGGGGCGGGAAACGAAAAACTGTTTTTT.

The chain links TRBV7-8 to TRBJ2-1, with TRBD1 identical over 9 bases. The CDR3 is 15 amino acids. CDR1 is SGHVS and CDR2 is FQNEAQ in the germline V gene. V dropped 3 bases and J dropped 3; count of bases not matched to a gene: 3. CDR3 region: CASSFGQGFYNEQFF. The CDR3 nucleotides are TGTGCCAGCAGCTTTGGACAGGGGTTCTACAATGAGCAGTTCTTC.

The V and J genes are TRBV28 and TRBJ2-3; TRBD2 agrees at 8 bases. The CDR3 length is 11 residues. Germline-derived CDR1 and CDR2 are MDHEN and SYDVKM. The CDR3 loop is CGVAGTDTQYF. The CDR3 nucleotides are TGTGGAGTAGCGGGGACAGATACGCAGTATTTT.

This clone was recorded a few times. The chain has TRBV9 and TRBJ1-4; D gene ambiguous. V lost 0 bases, J lost 8 bases, and 14 bases lay in between. From germline, CDR1 is SGDLS and CDR2 YYNGEE. This CDR3 spans 15 amino acids. This CDR3 is CASSVAPGFGEKLFF. The CDR3 coding sequence is TGTGCCAGCAGCGTAGCTCCGGGGTTTGGCGAAAAACTGTTTTTT.

V gene TRBV5-1 combines with J gene TRBJ1-1; TRBD1 aligns across 8 bases. Germline CDR1 reads SGHRS; CDR2 reads YFSETQ. V gave up 2 bases and J gave up 5 bases; unmatched junction bases: 5. The CDR3 is made up of 14 amino acids. CDR3 coding DNA: TGCGCCAGCAGCTTTGGACAGGGAGCGACTGAAGCTTTCTTT. It translates to CASSFGQGATEAFF. Using reference TRBV5-1 and TRBJ1-1 for the parts outside the CDR3, the full variable domain is KAGVTQTPRYLIKTRGQQVTLSCSPISGHRSVSWYQQTPGQGLQFLFEYFSETQRNKGNFPGRFSGRQFSNSRSEMNVSTLELGDSALYLCASSFGQGATEAFFGQGTRLTVV.

The CDR3 loop is CASSLGQGRDSPLHF. The CDR3 bases are TGTGCCAGCAGCCTTGGACAGGGGAGGGATTCACCCCTCCACTTT. The genes are TRBV7-6 and TRBJ1-6, with 9 bases aligning to TRBD1. The J segment lost 8 bases and the V segment lost 5 bases, leaving 7 bases of the junction unmatched. The CDR3 has 15 amino acids. CDR1 and CDR2 (germline): SGHVS, FNYEAQ.